This is a list of T cell receptor beta chains from one sample in a study of PD-L1 blockade in urothelial cancer. Here immunoSEQ multiplex PCR was the method, and the copy in TCRdb shows in-frame clones only, minus some. This sample has 95,000 to 130,000 clones, with about 89% found just once. The starting material was PBMCs, obtained around atezolizumab (anti-PD-L1) treatment. These receptors came from a man aged 60-69 years with urothelial cancer. The CDR3 runs from the conserved cysteine through the conserved F or W. A D gene is named only where the DNA matches it firmly. Clone size is shown for a subset of rows, as once, few, many or a class of expanded clone.

d_gene,abundance,j_gene,v_gene,CDR3aa,CDR3nt
.,.,TRBJ2-1,TRBV7-2,CASSLGGPAQFF,TGTGCCAGCAGCCTCGGGGGGCCCGCGCAGTTCTTC
TRBD1,.,TRBJ2-7,TRBV4-3,CASSQDRGQGGNEQYF,TGCGCCAGCAGCCAAGATCGGGGACAGGGCGGGAACGAGCAGTACTTC
TRBD1,.,TRBJ2-5,TRBV5-4,CASSFGQGVRQETQYF,TGTGCCAGCAGCTTCGGACAGGGAGTAAGGCAAGAGACCCAGTACTTC
.,.,TRBJ2-5,TRBV6-5,CASSYNGRKETQYF,TGTGCCAGCAGTTACAACGGCAGGAAAGAGACCCAGTACTTC
.,.,TRBJ2-7,TRBV29-1,CSVEDQEDEQYF,TGCAGCGTTGAAGATCAGGAGGACGAGCAGTACTTC
TRBD2,.,TRBJ2-1,TRBV7-8,CASSEAGEWYNEQFF,TGTGCCAGCAGCGAAGCGGGAGAGTGGTACAATGAGCAGTTCTTC
TRBD1,.,TRBJ2-2,TRBV2,CASSIQGLNTGELFF,TGTGCCAGCAGTATACAGGGGTTGAACACCGGGGAGCTGTTTTTT
TRBD1,.,TRBJ1-2,TRBV27,CASSPTGVKGYGYTF,TGTGCCAGCAGTCCCACAGGGGTAAAGGGGTATGGCTACACCTTC
TRBD1,once,TRBJ2-5,TRBV2,CASSPDRGYQETQYF,TGTGCCAGCAGTCCGGACAGGGGGTACCAAGAGACCCAGTACTTC
.,.,TRBJ1-2,TRBV28,CASRDSSEGGYTF,TGTGCCAGCAGGGACTCCTCCGAAGGGGGCTACACCTTC
TRBD1,.,TRBJ1-1,TRBV4-1,CASSHRQGLNTEAFF,TGCGCCAGCAGCCACCGACAGGGGTTAAACACTGAAGCTTTCTTT
TRBD2,.,TRBJ2-1,TRBV5-1,CASSSFLGAGAGNEQFF,TGCGCCAGCAGCTCCTTTTTGGGAGCGGGAGCCGGCAATGAGCAGTTCTTC
TRBD2,.,TRBJ2-5,TRBV11-2,CASSLERGDRGTQYF,TGTGCCAGCAGCTTGGAGCGGGGGGACCGGGGGACCCAGTACTTC
TRBD2,.,TRBJ2-1,TRBV6-1,CASSIQRGPYNEQFF,TGTGCCAGCAGTATTCAGCGGGGGCCTTACAATGAGCAGTTCTTC
TRBD2,.,TRBJ2-3,TRBV10-3,CAISANGLAGSTDTQYF,TGTGCCATCAGTGCCAACGGACTAGCGGGGAGCACAGATACGCAGTATTTT
TRBD1,once,TRBJ2-7,TRBV27,CASWDSGQGVKEQYF,TGTGCCAGCTGGGACTCGGGACAGGGTGTCAAAGAGCAGTACTTC
.,.,TRBJ2-7,TRBV5-4,CASSLGGGYEQYF,TGTGCCAGCAGCTTGGGAGGGGGATACGAGCAGTACTTC
.,.,TRBJ2-1,TRBV27,CASTNRERSAYNEQFF,TGTGCCAGCACCAATAGGGAGCGGAGTGCCTACAATGAGCAGTTCTTC
TRBD2,once,TRBJ2-1,TRBV28,CASSQTSGGTTSYNEQFF,TGTGCCAGCAGTCAGACTAGCGGGGGGACCACGTCCTACAATGAGCAGTTCTTC
.,.,TRBJ2-1,TRBV11-3,CASSPQEGNEQFF,TGTGCCAGCAGCCCTCAGGAGGGCAATGAGCAGTTCTTC
.,.,TRBJ2-1,TRBV7-8,CASSIDRFNEQFF,TGTGCCAGCAGCATCGACAGGTTCAATGAGCAGTTCTTC
TRBD1,.,TRBJ2-7,TRBV6-1,CASSEVGQGAGEQYF,TGTGCCAGCAGTGAAGTCGGGCAGGGGGCGGGGGAGCAGTACTTC
.,many,TRBJ2-7,TRBV7-2,CASSSQGEDEQYF,TGTGCCAGCAGCTCTCAGGGGGAGGACGAGCAGTACTTC
TRBD1,.,TRBJ1-5,TRBV4-1,CASSHGGQGSNQPQHF,TGCGCCAGCAGCCACGGAGGACAGGGTAGCAATCAGCCCCAGCATTTT
TRBD1,.,TRBJ2-7,TRBV28,CASSYDRGIYEQYF,TGTGCCAGCAGTTATGACAGGGGGATCTACGAGCAGTACTTC
.,.,TRBJ1-1,TRBV7-9,CASSPSPFLGPEAFF,TGTGCCAGCAGCCCGAGCCCCTTTCTGGGCCCTGAAGCTTTCTTT
.,.,TRBJ1-1,TRBV11-2,CASSDRQIGTEAFF,TGTGCCAGCAGCGATCGACAGATAGGCACTGAAGCTTTCTTT
TRBD2,.,TRBJ2-1,TRBV11-2,CASSLDLAGDFYNEQFF,TGTGCCAGCAGCTTAGACCTAGCGGGGGACTTCTACAATGAGCAGTTCTTC
.,.,TRBJ1-1,TRBV6-5,CASRGGTEAFF,TGTGCCAGCCGGGGGGGCACTGAAGCTTTCTTT
.,.,TRBJ2-7,TRBV19,CASSERQVSYEQYF,TGTGCCAGTAGTGAAAGACAGGTCTCCTACGAGCAGTACTTC
.,.,TRBJ1-2,TRBV19,CASSINREGGYTF,TGTGCCAGTAGTATTAACAGGGAAGGCGGCTACACCTTC
TRBD1,.,TRBJ1-2,TRBV5-4,CASSLDPGQGKNGYTF,TGTGCCAGCAGCTTAGATCCGGGACAGGGAAAAAATGGCTACACCTTC
TRBD2,.,TRBJ2-3,TRBV4-2,CASSQLGLASTDTQYF,TGTGCCAGCAGCCAACTGGGACTAGCGAGCACAGATACGCAGTATTTT
.,.,TRBJ2-7,TRBV9,CASSVDGGQSYEQYF,TGTGCCAGCAGCGTAGATGGCGGGCAATCCTACGAGCAGTACTTC
TRBD1,once,TRBJ2-3,TRBV18,CASSPYEGGTGVADTQYF,TGTGCCAGCTCACCATACGAAGGAGGGACAGGGGTGGCAGATACGCAGTATTTT
TRBD1,.,TRBJ2-3,TRBV29-1,CSVDRGQSTDTQYF,TGCAGCGTTGATAGGGGACAGAGCACAGATACGCAGTATTTT
TRBD1,.,TRBJ2-3,TRBV18,CASSLGTATDTQYF,TGTGCCAGCTCACTGGGGACAGCTACAGATACGCAGTATTTT
TRBD1,.,TRBJ2-5,TRBV5-6,CASTPPTGDGETQYF,TGTGCCAGCACCCCCCCAACAGGGGACGGTGAGACCCAGTACTTC
.,.,TRBJ1-3,TRBV6-5,CASCQRTVYGNTIYF,TGTGCCAGCTGCCAACGGACAGTCTATGGAAACACCATATATTTT
TRBD1,.,TRBJ1-1,TRBV11-2,CASSLTTGGSGVAFF,TGTGCCAGCAGCTTAACTACAGGGGGAAGTGGAGTTGCTTTCTTT
.,.,TRBJ2-1,TRBV7-2,CASSLGLGNEQFF,TGTGCCAGCAGCTTGGGACTGGGGAATGAGCAGTTCTTC
TRBD1,.,TRBJ1-2,TRBV27,CASSSGGINYGYTF,TGTGCCAGCAGTTCAGGGGGGATTAACTATGGCTACACCTTC
.,.,TRBJ2-6,TRBV7-9,CASSLALSGANVLTF,TGTGCCAGCTCCCTAGCGCTCTCTGGGGCCAACGTCCTGACTTTC
.,few,TRBJ1-2,TRBV28,CASGHSGYGYTF,TGTGCCAGCGGCCACAGTGGCTATGGCTACACCTTC
TRBD1,.,TRBJ2-7,TRBV27,CASSSPTETGGVNEQYF,TGTGCCAGCAGTTCCCCCACTGAGACAGGGGGCGTTAACGAGCAGTACTTC
.,.,TRBJ1-5,TRBV6-5,CASSSARGVQPQHF,TGTGCCAGCAGTTCTGCCAGGGGAGTTCAGCCCCAGCATTTT
.,.,TRBJ1-1,TRBV5-4,CASSSIYPTGNTEAFF,TGTGCCAGCAGCTCCATATACCCGACTGGGAACACTGAAGCTTTCTTT
TRBD2,.,TRBJ2-5,TRBV2,CASTSSGGQETQYF,TGTGCCAGCACATCTAGCGGGGGGCAAGAGACCCAGTACTTC
TRBD1,.,TRBJ2-5,TRBV7-9,CASSKLRGRDQETQYF,TGTGCCAGCAGCAAACTCAGGGGGAGAGATCAAGAGACCCAGTACTTC
.,.,TRBJ2-7,TRBV27,CASSGGWGGTYEQYF,TGTGCCAGCAGTGGGGGGTGGGGCGGGACCTACGAGCAGTACTTC
TRBD2,.,TRBJ2-1,TRBV6-6,CASMSGGAGGEQFF,TGTGCCAGTATGTCCGGGGGGGCCGGGGGTGAGCAGTTCTTC
TRBD1,.,TRBJ1-1,TRBV28,CASSSGQGTFPEAFF,TGTGCCAGCAGTTCGGGACAGGGGACCTTTCCTGAAGCTTTCTTT
TRBD2,.,TRBJ2-7,TRBV11-2,CASSAGLAVSYEQYF,TGTGCCAGCAGCGCCGGGCTAGCGGTTTCCTACGAGCAGTACTTC